These 23 T cell receptor beta chains came from one sample sequenced in a study of blood T cells in healthy people across ages. Combining a sample-barcoded 5' primer with a J-beta primer mix, a second PCR ran for roughly 7 to 11 cycles. TCRdb recomputed calls from the 5' RACE reads with MiXCR, one row per CDR3 protein. The sample records nearly 800,000 distinct CDR3 sequences, approximately 25% being singletons. This sample was shared with a second study, whose subject was T cells of mothers and their children.

What was sequenced was blood. The receptor set was obtained from a boy younger than 18 in good health.

The chain uses TRBV7-9 and TRBJ2-7; 7 nucleotides line up with TRBD1. Germline CDR1 is SEHNR and CDR2 is FQNEAQ (reference sequence). The CDR3 runs to 14 residues. V shed 0 bases, J shed 6 bases, and the junction held 5 bases outside the gene matches. The chain's CDR3 is CASSLARSGGEQYF. CDR3 in DNA: TGTGCCAGCAGCTTAGCGAGATCAGGGGGCGAGCAGTACTTC.

This clonotype was seen a handful of times. This rearrangement joins TRBV20-1 to TRBJ2-7, with D perhaps matching TRBD2 (5 bases). From germline, CDR1 is DFQATT and CDR2 SNEGSKA (reference sequence). The V end lost 0 bases, the J end lost 3 bases, and 15 bases lay between the germline ends. CDR3 size: 15 residues. CDR3 sequence: CSARDPGSFNYEQYF. The CDR3 DNA reads TGCAGTGCTAGAGATCCGGGAAGTTTCAACTACGAGCAGTACTTC.

The chain recombines TRBV5-6 with TRBJ2-2; 7 bases match TRBD1. The J segment lost 6 bases and the V segment lost 0 bases, leaving 5 bases of the junction unmatched. CDR3 length: 15 residues. Germline V gene lookup returns CDR1 SGHDT and CDR2 YYEEEE. The CDR3 region is CASSLGDRDSGELFF. The DNA for the CDR3 is TGTGCCAGCAGCTTGGGAGACAGGGATTCCGGGGAGCTGTTTTTT.

This clonotype was recorded a few times. The V call is TRBV20-1, the J call TRBJ2-4; 7 nucleotides line up with TRBD2. With V trimmed by 6 bases and J by 4 bases, 9 bases remained unmatched. Germline CDR1 and CDR2: DFQATT and SNEGSKA (reference sequence). CDR3 length: 14 residues. Here the CDR3 DNA reads TGCAGTGCCAAGACCGGGACTAAGAAAAACATTCAGTACTTC. This gives the protein CSAKTGTKKNIQYF.

This sequence joins TRBV20-1 and TRBJ2-3, with D unresolved. Germline CDR1 DFQATT, CDR2 SNEGSKA (reference sequence). V lost 3 bases and J lost 6, with 7 bases in between. The CDR3 extends over 11 amino acids. For the CDR3, the DNA is TGCAGTGCTAGTGCGAGGGATACGCAGTATTTT. It is translated as CSASARDTQYF.

This clonotype has at least ten counts. This sequence joins TRBV7-8 and TRBJ1-1; no clear D. V was trimmed by 2 bases and J by 3 bases, leaving 7 bases between them. From germline, CDR1 is SGHVS and CDR2 FQNEAQ. This CDR3 comprises 13 residues. This CDR3 is CASSLQDYTEAFF. CDR3 nucleotides: TGTGCCAGCAGCTTACAGGATTACACTGAAGCTTTCTTT.

This clonotype was detected only a few times. In nucleotides, the CDR3 is TGTGCCACCAGTGACCCCGGGACCTATGGCTACACCTTC. It is translated as CATSDPGTYGYTF. The rearrangement joins TRBV24-1 to TRBJ1-2; tentatively, D is TRBD1 (5 bases). This CDR3 comprises 13 residues. The V gene lost 4 bases and the J gene lost 4 bases, with 9 bases spanning the gap. CDR1 KGHDR and CDR2 SFDVKD come from the germline V gene.

The rearrangement joins TRBV3-1 to TRBJ2-3; 7 bases are shared with TRBD1. With V trimmed by 4 bases and J by 10 bases, 11 bases remained unmatched. Germline V lookup: CDR1 LGHDT, CDR2 YNNKEL (reference sequence). This CDR3 contains 14 residues. The CDR3: CASSPNPNRGAQYF. CDR3 DNA sequence: TGTGCCAGCAGCCCCAATCCTAACAGGGGAGCGCAGTATTTT.

This chain joins TRBV5-1 and TRBJ1-1; D gene ambiguous. This CDR3 spans 15 amino acids. Trimming stripped 5 bases from V and 0 bases from J, with 14 bases between. Germline CDR1 and CDR2: SGHRS and YFSETQ. The CDR3 region is CASRMPAQLNTEAFF. CDR3 nucleotides: TGCGCCAGCAGGATGCCGGCACAGCTGAACACTGAAGCTTTCTTT.

This clonotype was seen a few times. The CDR3 nucleotides are TGTGCCAGCACTAAGGCAAGGAAAGCTAACTATGGCTACACCTTC. This translates into CASTKARKANYGYTF. This chain joins TRBV6-5 and TRBJ1-2; D not resolved. CDR1 is MNHEY, CDR2 SVGAGI, per germline. CDR3 length: 15 amino acids. V lost 7 bases to trimming and J lost 0 bases, with 15 bases between them.

The CDR3 DNA sequence: TGTGCCAGCAGCGCAGACGACGCGACCCAGTACTTC. Translating gives CASSADDATQYF. This chain joins TRBV9 and TRBJ2-1; no clear D. The J call could be wrong; TRBJ2-5 is a better fit for the DNA end. CDR1 and CDR2 (germline): SGDLS, YYNGEE. This CDR3 spans 12 amino acids.

This clonotype was detected only a few times. J is TRBJ2-5 and V is TRBV15, with D hard to call. The CDR3 contains 15 residues. Germline CDR1 reads LNHNV; CDR2 reads YYDKDF (reference sequence). Trimming pared 0 bases from V and 5 bases from J, leaving 13 bases between. The CDR3: CATSRDRPRRETQYF. The CDR3 DNA follows: TGTGCCACCAGCAGAGATCGCCCCCGGCGGGAGACCCAGTACTTC.

This clonotype has just a few counts. The rearrangement joins TRBV25-1 to TRBJ2-5; a possible D gene is TRBD1 (7 bases). This CDR3 has 15 amino acids. The ends were cut back, 8 bases at V and 0 bases at J, with 16 bases in the middle. Germline CDR1 and CDR2: MGHDK and SYGVNS. The CDR3 loop reads CASQGGRWYQETQYF. CDR3 nucleotides: TGTGCCAGCCAGGGGGGACGGTGGTACCAAGAGACCCAGTACTTC.

This clonotype was found many times. The chain carries TRBV28 and TRBJ1-3, with TRBD1 as a possible D gene (5 bases). V was trimmed by 1 base and J by 0 bases, leaving 7 bases between them. Germline values: CDR1 MDHEN, CDR2 SYDVKM. The CDR3 length is 15 residues. The CDR3 here is CASSLSGYSGNTIYF. The DNA of the CDR3 is TGTGCCAGCAGTTTATCAGGGTACTCTGGAAACACCATATATTTT.

This clonotype occurred many times. One end of the junction does not line up with germline, which may come from a read error. The V and J genes are TRBV12-3 or TRBV12-4 and TRBJ2-5; 7 bases fit TRBD1. The CDR3 totals 14 residues. The DNA of the CDR3 is TGTGCCAGCAGCTTAGGGGGCAATGGAGAGACCCAGTACTTC. Amino acids: CASSLGGNGETQYF.

CDR3 DNA sequence: TGCAGCGACCATGGACAGAACCAAGAGACCCAGTACTTC. This translates into CSDHGQNQETQYF. The V call is TRBV29-1, the J call TRBJ2-5, with D tentatively TRBD1 (6 bases). The CDR3 spans 13 residues. Trimming shortened V by 7 bases and J by 0 bases, and 12 bases separated the two germline ends. Germline CDR1 reads SQVTM; CDR2 reads ANQGSEA.

This clonotype was detected many times. The J gene is TRBJ1-5, the V gene TRBV3-1, with 7 nucleotides matching TRBD1. Unmatched junction bases numbered 1, after V lost 4 bases and J lost 1 base. The CDR3 is 14 amino acids. CDR1 and CDR2 from the germline V gene are LGHDT and YNNKEL (reference sequence). The CDR3 is CASSLGQSNQPQHF. The CDR3 bases are TGTGCCAGCAGCCTGGGACAGAGCAATCAGCCCCAGCATTTT.

CDR3: CASSGEQGVNQPQHF. The CDR3 nucleotides read TGTGCCAGCAGTGGGGAGCAAGGGGTCAATCAGCCCCAGCATTTT. The chain recombines TRBV6-6 with TRBJ1-5, with D maybe TRBD1 (5 bases). The CDR3 is made up of 15 amino acids. The V gene's germline CDR1 is MNHNY and CDR2 SVGAGI (reference sequence). Trimming took off 5 bases at V and 3 bases at J, with 14 bases between the two ends.

This clonotype was observed a few times. In DNA, the CDR3 is TGCAGTGCTAGGGGCCCGACAGGCTACGAGCAGTACTTC. This codes for CSARGPTGYEQYF. V gene TRBV20-1 combines with J gene TRBJ2-7, with a tentative D call TRBD1 (6 bases). Trimming removed 3 bases at V and 3 bases at J, with 12 bases between. The CDR3 extends over 13 amino acids. Germline assignment: CDR1 DFQATT and CDR2 SNEGSKA (reference sequence).

This clonotype was seen more than once but under ten times. The chain couples TRBV15 to TRBJ2-6; D remains ambiguous. The CDR3 has 16 amino acids. Germline lookup yields CDR1 LNHNV and CDR2 YYDKDF (reference sequence). With 0 bases removed from V and 1 base from J, the gap between germline ends came to 7 bases. The DNA of the CDR3 is TGTGCCACCAGCAGAGACGGCTCGTCTGGGGCCAACGTCCTGACTTTC. Translating gives CATSRDGSSGANVLTF.

About this clonotype itself: No conserved phenylalanine or tryptophan is present at the end of the CDR3, so a read error is the likely explanation. Because the CDR3's place on the DNA is in doubt, the DNA is left out and the CDR3 is given as listed by TCRdb. The genes are TRBV28 and TRBJ1-2. The CDR3 totals 11 residues, both ends included. Germline loops: CDR1 MDHEN, CDR2 SYDVKM. The CDR3 sequence is CASSFMGRAAL.

Ten or more counts support this clonotype. The chain carries TRBV11-2 and TRBJ2-7, with 7 bases matching TRBD1. In germline, CDR1 is SGHAT, CDR2 FQNNGV. CDR3 length: 14 amino acids. Germline trimming cut 3 bases from V and 2 bases from J; bases unmatched to any gene: 4. The CDR3 DNA follows: TGTGCCAGCAGCTTTGAGGGACAGACCTACGAGCAGTACTTC. Translating gives CASSFEGQTYEQYF.

This clonotype appeared a few times. The J gene is TRBJ2-7, the V gene TRBV7-2; D is perhaps TRBD2 (7 bases). The CDR3 covers 17 residues. Germline V gene sequence: CDR1 SGHTA, CDR2 FQGNSA. Trimming stripped 3 bases from V and 3 bases from J, with 21 bases between. The CDR3 loop is CASSLGVGGGENYEQYF. Here the CDR3 DNA reads TGTGCCAGCAGCTTGGGGGTAGGGGGAGGGGAGAACTACGAGCAGTACTTC. Filled out from reference TRBV7-2 and TRBJ2-7, the complete variable domain reads GAGVSQSPSNKVTEKGKDVELRCDPISGHTALYWYRQSLGQGLEFLIYFQGNSAPDKSGLPSDRFSAERTGGSVSTLTIQRTQQEDSAVYLCASSLGVGGGENYEQYFGPGTRLTVT.